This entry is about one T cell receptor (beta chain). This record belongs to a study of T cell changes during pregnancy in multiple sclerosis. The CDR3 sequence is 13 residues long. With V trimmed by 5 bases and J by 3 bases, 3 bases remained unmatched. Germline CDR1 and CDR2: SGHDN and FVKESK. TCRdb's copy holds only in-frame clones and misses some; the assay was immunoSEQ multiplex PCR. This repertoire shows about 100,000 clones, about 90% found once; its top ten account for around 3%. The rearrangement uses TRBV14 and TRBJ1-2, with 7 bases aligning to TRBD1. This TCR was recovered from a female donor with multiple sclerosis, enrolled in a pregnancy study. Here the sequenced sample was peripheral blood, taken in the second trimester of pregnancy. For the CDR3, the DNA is TGTGCCAGCAGCGCGACAGGGTACTATGGCTACACCTTC. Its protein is CASSATGYYGYTF.